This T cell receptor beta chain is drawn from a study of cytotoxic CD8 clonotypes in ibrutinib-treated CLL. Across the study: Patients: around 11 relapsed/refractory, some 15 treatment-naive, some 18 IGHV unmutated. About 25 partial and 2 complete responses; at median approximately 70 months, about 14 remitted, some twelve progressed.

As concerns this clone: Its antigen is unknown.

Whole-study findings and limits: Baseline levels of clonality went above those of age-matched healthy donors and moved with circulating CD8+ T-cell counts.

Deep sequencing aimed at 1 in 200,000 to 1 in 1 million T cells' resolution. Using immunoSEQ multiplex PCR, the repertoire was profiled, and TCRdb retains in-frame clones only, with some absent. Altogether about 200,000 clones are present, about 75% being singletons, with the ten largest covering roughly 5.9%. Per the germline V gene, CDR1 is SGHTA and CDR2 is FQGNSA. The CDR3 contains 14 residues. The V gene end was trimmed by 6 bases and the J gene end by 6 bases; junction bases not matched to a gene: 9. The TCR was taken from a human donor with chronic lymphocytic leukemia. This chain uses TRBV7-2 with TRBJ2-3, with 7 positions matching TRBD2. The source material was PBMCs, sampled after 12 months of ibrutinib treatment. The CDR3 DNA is TGTGCCAGCAGGGTAGGCGGGAGTAGGGATACGCAGTATTTT. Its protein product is CASRVGGSRDTQYF.